This entry features one T cell receptor beta chain sequence. Trimming left V 5 bases short and J 1 base short, with 20 bases between. The CDR3 has 18 amino acids. The germline V gene encodes CDR1 MDHEN and CDR2 SYDVKM. As processed by the authors: Reference gene primer amplification gave nucleated cell count estimates. The method was immunoSEQ multiplex PCR; TCRdb's version includes in-frame clones alone and lacks a portion of them. Clonal size and the V and J genes are those of that table, whereas D and trimming came from the DNA. The sample holds approximately 200,000 clones, 70% to 90% seen once. This entry comes from a study of blood T cell repertoires in COVID-19. The wider study: Spain, Italy and the United States supplied samples that represented acute and convalescent COVID-19. From T cells, B-cell-depleted T cells, or PBMCs came the material, which was cDNA or gDNA.

The J gene is TRBJ1-4, the V gene TRBV28; D is uncertain. Sequenced input: peripheral blood. The TCR comes from a woman of 80 years or more with acute or convalescent COVID-19. CDR3: CASSGSLAGRLTNEKLFF. In DNA form, the CDR3 reads TGTGCCAGCAGTGGGAGTTTAGCGGGGAGACTAACTAATGAAAAACTGTTTTTT.